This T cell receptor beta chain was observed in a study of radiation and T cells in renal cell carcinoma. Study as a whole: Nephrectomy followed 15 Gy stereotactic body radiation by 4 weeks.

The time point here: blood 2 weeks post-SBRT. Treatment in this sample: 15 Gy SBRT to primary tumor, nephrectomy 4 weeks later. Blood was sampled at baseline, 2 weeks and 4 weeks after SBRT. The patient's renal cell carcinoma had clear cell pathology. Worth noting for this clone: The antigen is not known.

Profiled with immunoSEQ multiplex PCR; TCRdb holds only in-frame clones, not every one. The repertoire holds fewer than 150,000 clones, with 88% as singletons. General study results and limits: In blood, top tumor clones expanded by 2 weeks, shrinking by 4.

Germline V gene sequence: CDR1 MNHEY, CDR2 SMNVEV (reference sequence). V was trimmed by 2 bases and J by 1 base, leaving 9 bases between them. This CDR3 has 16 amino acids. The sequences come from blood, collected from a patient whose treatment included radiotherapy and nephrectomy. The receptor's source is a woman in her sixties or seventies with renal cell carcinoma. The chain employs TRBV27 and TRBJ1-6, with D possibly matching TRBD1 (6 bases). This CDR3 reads CASSLQGWSYNSPLHF. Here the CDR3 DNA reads TGTGCCAGCAGTTTACAGGGGTGGTCCTATAATTCACCCCTCCACTTT.